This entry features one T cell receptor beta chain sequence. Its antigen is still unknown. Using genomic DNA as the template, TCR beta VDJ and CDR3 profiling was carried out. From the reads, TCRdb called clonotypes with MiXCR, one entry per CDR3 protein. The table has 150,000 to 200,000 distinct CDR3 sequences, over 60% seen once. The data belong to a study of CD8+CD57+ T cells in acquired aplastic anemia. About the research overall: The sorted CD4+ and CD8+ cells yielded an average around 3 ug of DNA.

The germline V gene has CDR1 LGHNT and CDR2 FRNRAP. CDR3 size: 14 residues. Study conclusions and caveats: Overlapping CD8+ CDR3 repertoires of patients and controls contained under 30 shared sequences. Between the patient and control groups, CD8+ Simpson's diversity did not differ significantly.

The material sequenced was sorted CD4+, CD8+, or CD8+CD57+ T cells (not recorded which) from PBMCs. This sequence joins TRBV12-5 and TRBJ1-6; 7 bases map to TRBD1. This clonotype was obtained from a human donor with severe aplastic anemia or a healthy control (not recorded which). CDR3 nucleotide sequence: TGTGCCAGCAGCAGACAGGGTGTAGCTTCACCCCTCCACTTT. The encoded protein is CASSRQGVASPLHF.